The following is a T cell receptor beta chain sequence with its context. This sample is drawn from a study of cytomegalovirus exposure and HLA in healthy donors. PCR was performed using 60 Vbeta and 13 Jbeta primers. Produced via immunoSEQ multiplex PCR; TCRdb's table is partial and in-frame only. This repertoire shows about 140,000 clones, approximately 78% found once; its top ten account for about 2.9%. Germline CDR1 LNHNV, CDR2 YYDKDF (reference sequence). This CDR3 contains 16 residues. The junction had 14 bases not matched to a gene; V was cut back by 4 bases and J by 7 bases. The sequence was collected from a female donor in good health and CMV-seronegative. The J gene is TRBJ1-1, the V gene TRBV15; 8 bases agree with TRBD1. Sequencing was carried out using PBMCs. Written as DNA, the CDR3 is TGTGCCACCAGCACAACGCGGACAGGGTCAAAGATTGAAGCTTTCTTT. Translated: CATSTTRTGSKIEAFF.